This TCR beta chain originates from a study of molecular identifiers for immune sequencing clone quantification. For bulk TCR libraries, previously described methods and listed TCR primers were used. TCRdb reprocessed the PCR reads via MiXCR and lists one record per CDR3 protein. The sample records some 65,000 distinct CDR3 sequences, approximately 18% being singletons. This clonotype was seen repeatedly, ten times or more. The CDR3 is 15 residues long. Germline lookup yields CDR1 SNHLY and CDR2 FYNNEI. Trimming cost V 10 bases and J 2 bases; bases outside gene matches: 10. The sample comprised naive CD8+ T cells from blood, with Jurkat cell RNA spiked in. As to subset: FACS-sorted CD8+CD4-CCR7+CD45RA+ naive T cells. V and J are TRBV2 and TRBJ2-3, with 9 bases identical to TRBD1. The receptor comes from a human donor in good health. Some libraries in this study had Jurkat cell RNA spiked in. The CDR3 region has the DNA TGTGCCACCCCGCCGGGACAGGGCACCACAGATACGCAGTATTTT. It specifies CATPPGQGTTDTQYF.